This T cell receptor beta chain is from a study of cytomegalovirus exposure and HLA in healthy donors. Study-level results: There were a few CMV-associated chains whose specificity for CMV antigens was confirmed in vitro. Researchers counted about 150 TCR beta chains as cytomegalovirus-associated. Reportedly, diagnosis of cytomegalovirus status by the classifier showed high specificity and sensitivity.

This CDR3 region has 15 residues. The germline V gene has CDR1 SGHAT and CDR2 FQNNGV. V was cut by 5 bases and J by 2 bases, with 14 bases left in between. Sequencing was performed with immunoSEQ multiplex PCR; in TCRdb, only in-frame clones are kept and a portion is missing. The sample has 60,000 or so clones, around 90% seen once. A note on this clone: Its antigen is unidentified.

The chain combines TRBV11-2 with TRBJ2-3, with no clear D. This sequence originates from a woman aged 18-29 years in good health and CMV-seronegative. The material sequenced was PBMCs. The DNA of the CDR3 is TGTGCCAGCAGCCCGGGTGGCCTCAACACAGATACGCAGTATTTT. Encoded protein: CASSPGGLNTDTQYF.